This T cell receptor (beta chain) stems from a study of blood T cell repertoires in COVID-19. Looking at the study overall: The United States, Italy and Spain were the sources of the acute and convalescent COVID-19 samples. T cells, B-cell-depleted T cells, or PBMCs supplied cDNA or gDNA.

Germline lookup yields CDR1 LGHDT and CDR2 YNNKEL (reference sequence). Trimming pared 4 bases from V and 8 bases from J, leaving 11 bases between. The CDR3 length is 12 residues. Method: immunoSEQ multiplex PCR; TCRdb's copy keeps in-frame clones and lacks some. This sample has 200,000 or so clones, with under 90% found just once. This sequence joins TRBV3-1 (or the pseudogene TRBV3-2) and TRBJ1-2; D not resolved. Sequenced sample: peripheral blood. This TCR came from a man between 45 and 60 years old with acute or convalescent COVID-19. The CDR3 DNA reads TGTGCCAGCAGCCGGGAGGGATCCGGCTACACCTTC. Translation gives CASSREGSGYTF.